This TCR beta chain was documented in a study of blood T cell repertoires in COVID-19. Overall study: Samples of COVID-19 (acute and convalescent) were obtained from the United States, Italy and Spain. T cells, B-cell-depleted T cells, or PBMCs supplied cDNA or gDNA.

Libraries were prepared by immunoSEQ multiplex PCR; TCRdb keeps only in-frame clonotypes and omits some of them. The table lists 230,000 or so clones, around 81% of them singletons. The length of the CDR3 is 15 residues. After removal of 0 bases from V and 6 bases from J, the junction contained 4 bases not matched to a gene. Germline loops: CDR1 LGHNA, CDR2 YSLEER. The TCR sequence derives from a man over 45 with active or convalescent COVID-19. Sequencing input: peripheral blood. This chain connects TRBV4-3 to TRBJ2-7; TRBD2 aligns across 11 bases. The CDR3 DNA follows: TGCGCCAGCAGCCAAGATAGACTAGCGGGGTCCGAGCAGTACTTC. This encodes CASSQDRLAGSEQYF.